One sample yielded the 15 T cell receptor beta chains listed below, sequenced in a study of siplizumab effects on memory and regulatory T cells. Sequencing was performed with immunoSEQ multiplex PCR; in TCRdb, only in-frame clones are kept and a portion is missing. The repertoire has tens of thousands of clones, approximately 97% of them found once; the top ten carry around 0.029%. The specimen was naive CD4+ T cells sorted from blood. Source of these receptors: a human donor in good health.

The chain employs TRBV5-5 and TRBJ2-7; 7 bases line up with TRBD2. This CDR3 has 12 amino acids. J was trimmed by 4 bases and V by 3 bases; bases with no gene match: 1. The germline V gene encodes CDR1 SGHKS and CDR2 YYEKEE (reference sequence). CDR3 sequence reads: CASSSGGYEQYF. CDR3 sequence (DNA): TGTGCCAGCAGCTCCGGGGGGTACGAGCAGTACTTC. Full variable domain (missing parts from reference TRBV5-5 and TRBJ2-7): DAGVTQSPTHLIKTRGQQVTLRCSPISGHKSVSWYQQVLGQGPQFIFQYYEKEERGRGNFPDRFSARQFPNYSSELNVNALLLGDSALYLCASSSGGYEQYFGPGTRLTVT.

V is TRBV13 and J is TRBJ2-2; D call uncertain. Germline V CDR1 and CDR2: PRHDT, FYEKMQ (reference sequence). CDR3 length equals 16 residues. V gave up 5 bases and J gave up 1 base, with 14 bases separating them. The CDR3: CASSLPRQENTGELFF. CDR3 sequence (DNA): TGTGCCAGCAGCCTCCCCCGGCAGGAGAACACCGGGGAGCTGTTTTTT.

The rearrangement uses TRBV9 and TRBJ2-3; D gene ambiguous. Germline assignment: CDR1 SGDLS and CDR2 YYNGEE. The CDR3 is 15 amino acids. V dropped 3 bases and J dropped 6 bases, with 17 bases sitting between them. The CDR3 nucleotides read TGTGCCAGCAGCGGGCGGTCTGGGGTATCGGATACGCAGTATTTT. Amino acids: CASSGRSGVSDTQYF.

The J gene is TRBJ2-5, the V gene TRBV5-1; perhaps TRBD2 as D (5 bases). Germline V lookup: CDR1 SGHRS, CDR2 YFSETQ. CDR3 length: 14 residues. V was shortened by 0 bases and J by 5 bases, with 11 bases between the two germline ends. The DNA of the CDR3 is TGCGCCAGCAGCTTGGACGGGGTCCGGGAGACCCAGTACTTC. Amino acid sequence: CASSLDGVRETQYF.

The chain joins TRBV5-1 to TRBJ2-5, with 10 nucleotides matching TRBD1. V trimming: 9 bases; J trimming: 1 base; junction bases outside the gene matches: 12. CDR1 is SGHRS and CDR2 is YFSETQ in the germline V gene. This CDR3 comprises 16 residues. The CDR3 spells CATMVPRTGGQETQYF. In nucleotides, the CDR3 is TGCGCCACCATGGTCCCTAGGACAGGGGGCCAAGAGACCCAGTACTTC.

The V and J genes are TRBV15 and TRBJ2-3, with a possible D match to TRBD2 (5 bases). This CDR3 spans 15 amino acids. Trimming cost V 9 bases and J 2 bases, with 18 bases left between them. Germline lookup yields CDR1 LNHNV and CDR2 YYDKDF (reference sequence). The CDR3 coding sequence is TGTGCCACTGGCCTCGGACTGTCGGCCACAGATACGCAGTATTTT. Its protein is CATGLGLSATDTQYF.

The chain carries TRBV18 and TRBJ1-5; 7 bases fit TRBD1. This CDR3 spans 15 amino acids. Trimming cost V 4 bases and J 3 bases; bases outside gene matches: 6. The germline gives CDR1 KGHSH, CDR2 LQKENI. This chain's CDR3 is CASSLDRALNQPQHF. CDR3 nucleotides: TGTGCCAGCTCACTTGACAGGGCCCTCAATCAGCCCCAGCATTTT.

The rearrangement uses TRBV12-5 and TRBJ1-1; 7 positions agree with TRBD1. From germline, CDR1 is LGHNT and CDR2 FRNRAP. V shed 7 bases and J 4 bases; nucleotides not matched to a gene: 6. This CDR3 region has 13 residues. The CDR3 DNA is TGTGCTAGTGCCCCCCCAGGGGGCACTGAAGCTTTCTTT. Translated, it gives CASAPPGGTEAFF.

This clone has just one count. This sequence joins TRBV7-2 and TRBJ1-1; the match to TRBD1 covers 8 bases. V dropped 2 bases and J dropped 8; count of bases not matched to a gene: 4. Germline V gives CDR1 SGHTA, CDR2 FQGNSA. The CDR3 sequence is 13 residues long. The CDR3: CASSLKQGGEAFF. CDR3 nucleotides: TGTGCCAGCAGCTTAAAACAGGGGGGAGAAGCTTTCTTT.

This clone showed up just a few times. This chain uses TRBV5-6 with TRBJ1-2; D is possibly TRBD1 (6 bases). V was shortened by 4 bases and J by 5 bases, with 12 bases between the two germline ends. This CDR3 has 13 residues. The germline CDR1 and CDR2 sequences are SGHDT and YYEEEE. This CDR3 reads CASSQGPDYGYTF. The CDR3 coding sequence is TGTGCCAGCAGCCAGGGGCCGGATTATGGCTACACCTTC.

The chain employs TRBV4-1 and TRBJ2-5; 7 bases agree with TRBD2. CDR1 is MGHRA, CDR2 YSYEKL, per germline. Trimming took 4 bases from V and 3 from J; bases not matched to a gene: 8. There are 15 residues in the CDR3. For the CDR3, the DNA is TGCGCCAGCAGCCCGTCCCAGCGGGGAAAAGAGACCCAGTACTTC. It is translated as CASSPSQRGKETQYF.

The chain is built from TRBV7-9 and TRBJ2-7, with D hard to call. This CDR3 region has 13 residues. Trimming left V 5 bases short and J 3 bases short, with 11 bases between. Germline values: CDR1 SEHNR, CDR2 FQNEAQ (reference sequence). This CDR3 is CASSPTRYYEQYF. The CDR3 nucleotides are TGTGCCAGCAGCCCCACACGATACTACGAGCAGTACTTC.

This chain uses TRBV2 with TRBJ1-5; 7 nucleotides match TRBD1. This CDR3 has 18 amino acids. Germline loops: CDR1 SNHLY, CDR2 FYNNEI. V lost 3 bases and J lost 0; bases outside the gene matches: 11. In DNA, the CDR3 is TGTGCCAGCAGTGAGCTAATAGGGACAGCATATAGCAATCAGCCCCAGCATTTT. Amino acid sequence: CASSELIGTAYSNQPQHF.

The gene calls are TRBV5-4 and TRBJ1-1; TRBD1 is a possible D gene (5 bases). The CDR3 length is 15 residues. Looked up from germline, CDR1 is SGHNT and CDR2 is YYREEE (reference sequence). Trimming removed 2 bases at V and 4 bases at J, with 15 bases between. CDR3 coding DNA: TGTGCCAGCAGCTTCAATACAGGTCGGGGCACTGAAGCTTTCTTT. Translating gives CASSFNTGRGTEAFF.

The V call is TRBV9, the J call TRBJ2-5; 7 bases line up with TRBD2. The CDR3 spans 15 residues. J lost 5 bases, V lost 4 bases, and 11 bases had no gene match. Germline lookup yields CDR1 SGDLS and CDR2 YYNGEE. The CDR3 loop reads CASSPRVAGDETQYF. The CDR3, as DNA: TGTGCCAGCAGCCCTCGAGTAGCGGGTGACGAGACCCAGTACTTC.